The TCR beta chain described here comes from a study of blood T cell repertoires in COVID-19. Study at large: Spain, Italy and the United States supplied samples that represented acute and convalescent COVID-19. Sources were T cells, B-cell-depleted T cells, or PBMCs; the material itself was cDNA or gDNA.

Profiled with immunoSEQ multiplex PCR; TCRdb holds only in-frame clones, not every one. The table records some 300,000 clones, 90% of them present only once. This CDR3 contains 15 residues. V was clipped by 2 bases and J by 4 bases; unmatched bases: 7. The germline V gene encodes CDR1 SGHTA and CDR2 FQGNSA. The sequence derives from a woman aged 40 to 50 with COVID-19, enrolled during active disease. The chain recombines TRBV7-2 with TRBJ2-5; 7 bases are shared with TRBD1. The specimen sequenced was peripheral blood. The CDR3 region has the DNA TGTGCCAGCAGCTTAAACCGGGACAGAGGAGAGACCCAGTACTTC. It yields the protein CASSLNRDRGETQYF.